Listed here are 30 T cell receptor beta chains from one sample, sequenced in a study of blood T cell repertoires in COVID-19. Measured with immunoSEQ multiplex PCR; TCRdb has only the in-frame clones, and not every one. The sample records a few hundred thousand clones, approximately 86% being singletons. Input material: peripheral blood. Receptors were obtained from a man aged 18 to 30 with active or convalescent COVID-19.

J is TRBJ2-7 and V is TRBV7-8; 10 bases are a match to TRBD1. Losses at the gene ends were 1 base for V and 2 bases for J; bases not matched to a gene: 2. Germline loops: CDR1 SGHVS, CDR2 FQNEAQ. The CDR3 consists of 15 residues. CDR3 protein: CASSLVDRGPYEQYF. CDR3 nucleotides: TGTGCCAGCAGCTTAGTCGACAGGGGGCCCTACGAGCAGTACTTC.

This chain connects TRBV6-2 or TRBV6-3 to TRBJ1-1, with D perhaps TRBD1 (5 bases). Germline V gives CDR1 MNHEY, CDR2 SVGEGT. Trimming cost V 2 bases and J 7 bases, with 8 bases left between them. The CDR3 length is 12 residues. CDR3 bases: TGTGCCAGCAGTTACCAGGGAATTGAAGCTTTCTTT. Protein sequence: CASSYQGIEAFF.

J is TRBJ1-2 and V is TRBV4-2, with 9 bases identical to TRBD1. Germline V gene data show CDR1 as LGHNA and CDR2 as YNFKEQ. This CDR3 comprises 18 residues. The ends lost 3 bases at V and 3 bases at J; junction bases unmatched: 14. The CDR3 nucleotides read TGTGCCAGCAGCCACCCGACAGGGGGAGAATCCCCCTACTATGGCTACACCTTC. Amino acids: CASSHPTGGESPYYGYTF.

The chain carries TRBV13 and TRBJ1-6; D call uncertain. V was pared by 2 bases and J by 0 bases, with 8 bases between. The CDR3 has 16 residues. CDR1 and CDR2 (germline): PRHDT, FYEKMQ (reference sequence). The chain's CDR3 is CASSLFGSSYNSPLHF. CDR3 nucleotides: TGTGCCAGCAGCTTATTCGGGAGCTCCTATAATTCACCCCTCCACTTT.

CDR3 DNA: TGTGCCAGCAGCGTAGTTGGGGGGGCAACCGGGGAGCTGTTTTTT. Protein product: CASSVVGGATGELFF. This chain joins TRBV9 and TRBJ2-2; D perhaps matches TRBD2 (7 bases). Trimming shortened V by 0 bases and J by 5 bases, and 11 bases separated the two germline ends. The germline gives CDR1 SGDLS, CDR2 YYNGEE. CDR3 length: 15 amino acids.

The chain has TRBV6-2 or TRBV6-3 and TRBJ2-1, with TRBD2 as a possible D gene (5 bases). Germline values: CDR1 MNHEY, CDR2 SVGEGT. This CDR3 has 15 amino acids. With 5 bases removed from V and 3 bases from J, the gap between germline ends came to 14 bases. Written as DNA, the CDR3 is TGTGCCAGCAGTAATCTAGCTGATCACTACAATGAGCAGTTCTTC. This translates into CASSNLADHYNEQFF.

V is TRBV6-2 or TRBV6-3 and J is TRBJ2-2; D not certain. The CDR3 sequence is 16 residues long. Deletions cut 6 bases from V and 1 base from J, with 15 bases between. Looked up from germline, CDR1 is MNHEY and CDR2 is SVGEGT. The CDR3: CASSPDSRRNTGELFF. For the CDR3, the DNA is TGTGCCAGCAGCCCTGACTCGCGCCGGAACACCGGGGAGCTGTTTTTT.

This chain joins TRBV3-1 (or the pseudogene TRBV3-2) and TRBJ1-5; D is possibly TRBD1 (5 bases). Trimming removed 4 bases at V and 0 bases at J, with 7 bases between. There are 14 residues in the CDR3. In germline, CDR1 is LGHDT, CDR2 YNNKEL (reference sequence). Written as DNA, the CDR3 is TGTGCCAGCAGCCCGACAGATAGCAATCAGCCCCAGCATTTT. Its translation is CASSPTDSNQPQHF.

The CDR3 here is CASSPLGGSGVSYNEQFF. The CDR3 coding sequence is TGTGCCAGCAGCCCTTTAGGGGGTAGCGGGGTCTCCTACAATGAGCAGTTCTTC. This rearrangement joins TRBV13 to TRBJ2-1, with 8 bases identical to TRBD2. This CDR3 spans 18 amino acids. J was trimmed by 0 bases and V by 5 bases; bases with no gene match: 12. The V gene's germline CDR1 is PRHDT and CDR2 FYEKMQ (reference sequence).

J is TRBJ2-7 and V is TRBV2; TRBD1 is a possible D gene (6 bases). V was cut by 6 bases and J by 4 bases, with 7 bases left in between. CDR3 length: 11 amino acids. Germline-derived CDR1 and CDR2 are SNHLY and FYNNEI. In DNA form, the CDR3 reads TGTGCCAGCAGACAGGGTTACGAGCAGTACTTC. Residues: CASRQGYEQYF.

For the CDR3, the DNA is TGTGCCAGCAGCGTCCAGACAGGGACGAACTATGGCTACACCTTC. Protein: CASSVQTGTNYGYTF. V usage is TRBV9 and J usage is TRBJ1-2; 7 nucleotides match TRBD1. The V gene end was trimmed by 2 bases and the J gene end by 2 bases; junction bases not matched to a gene: 6. CDR3 length: 15 residues. Germline assignment: CDR1 SGDLS and CDR2 YYNGEE.

The rearrangement uses TRBV3-1 (or the pseudogene TRBV3-2) and TRBJ2-1, with TRBD2 matching over 8 bases. The length of the CDR3 is 17 residues. The V gene's germline CDR1 is LGHDT and CDR2 YNNKEL (reference sequence). V was clipped by 2 bases and J by 4 bases; unmatched bases: 10. In DNA, the CDR3 is TGTGCCAGCAGCCAATCCGGAGGGACTAGAGGGTACAATGAGCAGTTCTTC. This translates into CASSQSGGTRGYNEQFF.

The J gene is TRBJ2-2, the V gene TRBV5-6; D may be TRBD2 (6 bases). Germline-derived CDR1 and CDR2 are SGHDT and YYEEEE. The CDR3 has 14 residues. Trimming removed 4 bases from V and 5 bases from J, with 12 bases in between. In DNA form, the CDR3 reads TGTGCCAGCAGCCCGGAGGGTCGAACCGGGGAGCTGTTTTTT. Its protein product is CASSPEGRTGELFF.

This chain links TRBV19 with TRBJ1-2, with D possibly being TRBD1 (6 bases). This CDR3 spans 14 amino acids. Germline V gene data show CDR1 as LNHDA and CDR2 as SQIVND (reference sequence). Trimming removed 10 bases at V and 2 bases at J, with 17 bases between. CDR3 coding DNA: TGTGCCACCCTAGGGGGGGGGAACAACTATGGCTACACCTTC. Translation gives CATLGGGNNYGYTF.

This clone was counted between two and nine times. This chain links TRBV6-5 with TRBJ1-2; 7 bases fit TRBD1. V gave up 8 bases and J gave up 8 bases; unmatched junction bases: 14. There are 14 residues in the CDR3. Germline V gene data show CDR1 as MNHEY and CDR2 as SVGAGI. CDR3 sequence reads: CASVRGQRTGGYTF. DNA of the CDR3: TGTGCCAGCGTGAGGGGACAGCGAACGGGGGGCTACACCTTC.

This chain links TRBV29-1 with TRBJ1-5, with TRBD1 matching 8 bases. Trimming took 6 bases from V and 6 from J; bases not matched to a gene: 7. The CDR3 sequence is 13 residues long. Germline CDR1 and CDR2: SQVTM and ANQGSEA. The CDR3 DNA reads as TGCAGCGTGCAACAGGGGGGAGGTCAGCCCCAGCATTTT. Amino acids: CSVQQGGGQPQHF.

This chain uses TRBV13 with TRBJ2-1; D is uncertain. The length of the CDR3 is 14 residues. Trimming pared 0 bases from V and 7 bases from J, leaving 10 bases between. The germline V gene encodes CDR1 PRHDT and CDR2 FYEKMQ (reference sequence). The CDR3 protein is CASSLGRSWNEQFF. The CDR3 nucleotides read TGTGCCAGCAGCTTAGGCCGGTCTTGGAATGAGCAGTTCTTC. The entire variable domain, with the rest obtained from reference TRBV13 and TRBJ2-1, is as follows: AAGVIQSPRHLIKEKRETATLKCYPIPRHDTVYWYQQGPGQDPQFLISFYEKMQSDKGSIPDRFSAQQFSDYHSELNMSSLELGDSALYFCASSLGRSWNEQFFGPGTRLTVL.

The rearrangement uses TRBV13 and TRBJ1-6; no firm D call. The germline V and J ends were trimmed by 0 bases and 10 bases, with 10 bases remaining between them. The CDR3 is 14 amino acids. In germline, CDR1 is PRHDT, CDR2 FYEKMQ (reference sequence). This CDR3 is CASSLGTRGSPLHF. CDR3 nucleotide sequence: TGTGCCAGCAGCTTAGGGACGCGAGGGTCACCCCTCCACTTT. The full variable domain, its missing parts supplied by reference TRBV13 and TRBJ1-6, is AAGVIQSPRHLIKEKRETATLKCYPIPRHDTVYWYQQGPGQDPQFLISFYEKMQSDKGSIPDRFSAQQFSDYHSELNMSSLELGDSALYFCASSLGTRGSPLHFGNGTRLTVT.

This rearrangement joins TRBV9 to TRBJ2-2, with D unresolved. CDR3 length: 13 amino acids. CDR1 and CDR2 (germline): SGDLS, YYNGEE. Between the trimmed V and J ends, which lost 2 bases and 5 bases, there was a span of 7 bases. Here the CDR3 reads CASSVSLTGELFF. In nucleotides, the CDR3 is TGTGCCAGCAGCGTTTCTTTGACCGGGGAGCTGTTTTTT.

The chain uses TRBV3-1 (or the pseudogene TRBV3-2) and TRBJ2-7, with D unclear. The CDR3 is 15 amino acids. V gave up 1 base and J gave up 4 bases, with 14 bases separating them. CDR1 is LGHDT, CDR2 YNNKEL, per germline (reference sequence). CDR3 coding DNA: TGTGCCAGCAGCCAAGCTTTCACGAGGTCTTACGAGCAGTACTTC. Translating it yields CASSQAFTRSYEQYF.

The rearrangement joins TRBV15 to TRBJ1-1; 8 nucleotides line up with TRBD1. The germline gives CDR1 LNHNV, CDR2 YYDKDF (reference sequence). This CDR3 contains 15 residues. V was clipped by 2 bases and J by 8 bases; unmatched bases: 10. The CDR3 region has the DNA TGTGCCACCAGCAGATCCGGGACAGGCGTCCTCGAAGCTTTCTTT. Its translation is CATSRSGTGVLEAFF.

This sequence joins TRBV7-8 and TRBJ2-5; 11 nucleotides agree with TRBD2. CDR1 is SGHVS, CDR2 FQNEAQ, per germline. Unmatched junction bases numbered 12, after V lost 4 bases and J lost 2 bases. The CDR3 loop spans 18 amino acids. The CDR3 region has the DNA TGTGCCAGCAGCTCCCTCTTGACTAGCGGGGCCGATCAAGAGACCCAGTACTTC. Protein product: CASSSLLTSGADQETQYF.

The chain joins TRBV4-1 to TRBJ2-3; a weak D match, TRBD1 (6 bases). This CDR3 comprises 16 residues. CDR1 and CDR2 from the germline V gene are MGHRA and YSYEKL. Trimming removed 4 bases from V and 1 base from J, with 15 bases in between. CDR3 coding DNA: TGCGCCAGCAGCCGAGTTCGGGCAGGGGGCACAGATACGCAGTATTTT. Its translation is CASSRVRAGGTDTQYF.

The rearrangement links TRBV6-1 to TRBJ1-1; D remains unclear. V was cut by 3 bases and J by 0 bases, with 8 bases left in between. CDR1 is MNHNS and CDR2 is SASEGT in the germline V gene. This CDR3 has 14 residues. The CDR3 region is CASSEMGVNTEAFF. CDR3 nucleotide sequence: TGTGCCAGCAGTGAGATGGGAGTGAACACTGAAGCTTTCTTT.

The chain links TRBV7-9 to TRBJ2-5, with TRBD2 matching 11 bases. Trimming removed 5 bases from V and 7 bases from J; junction bases left unmatched: 6. In germline, CDR1 is SEHNR, CDR2 FQNEAQ (reference sequence). The CDR3 is 14 residues long. The CDR3 bases are TGTGCCAGCAGCCTTAGCGGGGGGGCCGGGACCCAGTACTTC. Translated, it gives CASSLSGGAGTQYF.

The CDR3, as DNA: TGTGCCAGCAGCCCGGGGAGGGAGACCCAGTACTTC. Translation: CASSPGRETQYF. The chain couples TRBV11-1 to TRBJ2-5; D may be TRBD2 (6 bases). The CDR3 loop spans 12 amino acids. Trimming took off 5 bases at V and 5 bases at J, with 9 bases between the two ends. The germline V gene has CDR1 SGHAT and CDR2 FQDESV (reference sequence).

The chain has TRBV5-1 and TRBJ2-1; 10 bases align to TRBD2. Trimming removed 2 bases from V and 3 bases from J; junction bases left unmatched: 11. The CDR3 sequence is 18 residues long. The germline CDR1 and CDR2 sequences are SGHRS and YFSETQ. The CDR3 DNA sequence: TGCGCCAGCAGCTTACAGCGGGGGGGGCGGTATTACTACAATGAGCAGTTCTTC. Protein sequence: CASSLQRGGRYYYNEQFF.

This chain uses TRBV5-1 with TRBJ1-1, with D possibly TRBD1 on 5 matching bases. The CDR3 loop spans 14 amino acids. In germline, CDR1 is SGHRS, CDR2 YFSETQ. V gave up 6 bases and J gave up 4 bases, with 16 bases separating them. The CDR3 sequence is CASNVGDLSTEAFF. The CDR3 DNA is TGCGCCAGCAATGTAGGGGATCTCAGCACTGAAGCTTTCTTT.

The chain employs TRBV5-1 and TRBJ2-1; 10 bases fit TRBD2. The CDR3 has 16 residues. V dropped 5 bases and J dropped 5; count of bases not matched to a gene: 10. Germline-derived CDR1 and CDR2 are SGHRS and YFSETQ. As DNA, the CDR3 is TGCGCCAGCAGTTTTAATAGCGGGGGGCAGAACAATGAGCAGTTCTTC. Protein: CASSFNSGGQNNEQFF.

This clone appeared once. The chain couples TRBV7-2 to TRBJ2-3, with 10 bases that match TRBD1. Germline lookup yields CDR1 SGHTA and CDR2 FQGNSA. The V and J ends lost 10 bases and 1 base, in that order; junction bases with no gene match: 5. The CDR3 loop spans 14 amino acids. Here the CDR3 DNA reads TGTGCCACCGACAGGGGGCGCGGCACAGATACGCAGTATTTT. Its translation is CATDRGRGTDTQYF.